This TCR beta chain was captured in a study of blood T cells in healthy people across ages. Study-level points and caveats: Fewer expanded clones and more diversity marked long-lived versus aged donors. Roughly linear declines in TCR beta diversity per million T cells occurred with age.

This clonotype was observed a few times. Its antigen is undetermined. Per germline, CDR1 SGHTA and CDR2 FQGTGA. The CDR3 loop spans 17 amino acids. Trimming stripped 1 base from V and 0 bases from J, with 14 bases between. It was with a sample-barcoded 5' primer and a J-beta primer mix that a second PCR of about 6 to 11 cycles was run. Using its own MiXCR run on the 5' RACE reads, TCRdb lists one record per CDR3 protein. The data show 790,000 or so distinct CDR3 sequences, approximately 60% seen once. J is TRBJ2-3 and V is TRBV7-3, with a tentative D call TRBD1 (6 bases). The sample was blood. This receptor was obtained from a man aged 40-49 years in good health. The CDR3 DNA sequence: TGTGCCAGCAGCTTAAACCCCCAGGGGCAAAGCACAGATACGCAGTATTTT. Encoded protein: CASSLNPQGQSTDTQYF.